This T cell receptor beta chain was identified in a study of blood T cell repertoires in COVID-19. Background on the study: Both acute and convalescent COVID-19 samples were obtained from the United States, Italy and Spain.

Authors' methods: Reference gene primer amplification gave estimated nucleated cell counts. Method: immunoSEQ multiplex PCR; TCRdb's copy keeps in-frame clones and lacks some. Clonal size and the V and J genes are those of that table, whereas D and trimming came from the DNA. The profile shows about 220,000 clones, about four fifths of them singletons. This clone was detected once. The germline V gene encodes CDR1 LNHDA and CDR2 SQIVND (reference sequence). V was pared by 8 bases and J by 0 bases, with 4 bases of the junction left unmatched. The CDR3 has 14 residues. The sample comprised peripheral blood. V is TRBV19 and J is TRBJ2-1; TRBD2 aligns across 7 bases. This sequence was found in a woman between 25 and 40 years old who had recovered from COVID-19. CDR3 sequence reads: CASLGGSSYNEQFF. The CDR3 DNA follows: TGTGCCAGTCTGGGCGGGAGCTCCTACAATGAGCAGTTCTTC.